What follows is one TCR beta chain and its context. The sample comes from a study of control samples from healthy donors and cancer patients. Only in-frame clones appear in the TCRdb table, and some are missing; sequencing was by immunoSEQ multiplex PCR. The sample lists tens of thousands of clones, roughly 90% occurring once. V was trimmed by 1 base and J by 16 bases, leaving 14 bases between them. CDR1 and CDR2 (germline): MDHEN, SYDVKM. The length of the CDR3 is 12 residues. The chain joins TRBV28 to TRBJ1-5, with D possibly TRBD1 on 6 matching bases. The sequence was obtained from a man between 60 and 70 years old with colorectal cancer. The sample comprised PBMCs. CDR3 sequence reads: CASSLSRGAGHF. In DNA, the CDR3 is TGTGCCAGCAGTTTATCTCGGGGGGCCGGTCATTTT.